Following are 10 T cell receptor beta chains from one sample sequenced in a study of blood T cells in healthy people across ages. With a J-beta primer mix and a sample-barcoded 5' primer, a second PCR ran about 7 to 12 cycles. TCRdb independently ran MiXCR on the 5' RACE reads; one entry per CDR3 protein. The profile covers about 1.4 million distinct CDR3 sequences, with approximately 63% appearing a single time and 6.5% to 8.5% taken by the ten largest. Source material: blood. These receptors originate from a man between 18 and 29 years old in good health.

The chain carries TRBV7-2 and TRBJ2-1; the D is unclear. The J call is doubtful: the DNA matches TRBJ2-7 better. The CDR3 has 12 amino acids. CDR1 SGHTA and CDR2 FQGNSA come from the germline V gene. The CDR3 bases are TGTGCCAGCAGCTTATTGGGGTCACAGCAGTACTTC. It yields the protein CASSLLGSQQYF.

This clonotype was seen only a few times. This CDR3 reads CASSFNRVGTDTQYF. The CDR3 coding sequence is TGTGCCAGCAGTTTCAACAGGGTGGGCACAGATACGCAGTATTTT. The V gene is TRBV28, the J gene TRBJ2-3; a possible D gene is TRBD1 (6 bases). Between the trimmed V and J ends, which lost 3 bases and 1 base, there was a span of 11 bases. CDR1 and CDR2 from the germline V gene are MDHEN and SYDVKM. CDR3 length: 15 amino acids.

The chain couples TRBV28 to TRBJ2-3; D perhaps matches TRBD2 (5 bases). The germline V and J ends were trimmed by 3 bases and 0 bases, with 10 bases remaining between them. The CDR3 is 15 amino acids. Germline loops: CDR1 MDHEN, CDR2 SYDVKM. Written as DNA, the CDR3 is TGTGCCAGCAGTTTTACGGGGTTGAGCACAGATACGCAGTATTTT. Translation: CASSFTGLSTDTQYF.

J is TRBJ1-1 and V is TRBV6-5; D is unresolved. In germline, CDR1 is MNHEY, CDR2 SVGAGI. The CDR3 extends over 13 amino acids. V lost 5 bases, J lost 4 bases, and 11 bases lay in between. The CDR3 sequence: CASSPTRRTEAFF. The CDR3 nucleotides are TGTGCCAGCAGTCCTACTAGACGCACTGAAGCTTTCTTT.

The chain has TRBV27 and TRBJ2-2, with D tentatively TRBD2 (6 bases). CDR3 length equals 14 residues. V was cut by 4 bases and J by 2 bases, with 8 bases left in between. The germline V gene has CDR1 MNHEY and CDR2 SMNVEV (reference sequence). CDR3 loop: CASSSGLNTGELFF. The CDR3 region has the DNA TGTGCCAGCAGTTCGGGACTCAACACCGGGGAGCTGTTTTTT.

The chain couples TRBV5-6 to TRBJ1-6; D remains ambiguous. CDR1 is SGHDT, CDR2 YYEEEE, per germline. The CDR3 has 12 residues. Trimming stripped 2 bases from V and 11 bases from J, with 8 bases between. The CDR3 DNA is TGTGCCAGCAGCTTCCCATCGGCACCCCTCCACTTT. Amino acid sequence: CASSFPSAPLHF.

V gene TRBV20-1 combines with J gene TRBJ2-4, with 7 bases identical to TRBD1. TRBJ2-7 explains the end of the DNA better; the J call may be wrong. This CDR3 contains 14 residues. Germline V gene lookup returns CDR1 DFQATT and CDR2 SNEGSKA (reference sequence). CDR3 residues: CSARGFRDSYEQYF. The CDR3, as DNA: TGCAGTGCTAGAGGGTTCCGGGACAGCTACGAGCAGTACTTC.

The V call is TRBV12-3 or TRBV12-4, the J call TRBJ2-1; 9 nucleotides line up with TRBD1. V trimming: 5 bases; J trimming: 5 bases; junction bases outside the gene matches: 4. The CDR3 length is 14 residues. The CDR3 protein is CASSETGGHNEQFF. CDR3 coding DNA: TGTGCCAGCAGTGAAACAGGGGGCCACAATGAGCAGTTCTTC.

The chain couples TRBV20-1 to TRBJ2-3, with TRBD1 as a possible D gene (6 bases). The CDR3 is 13 residues long. Trimming left V 8 bases short and J 3 bases short, with 15 bases between. CDR1 DFQATT and CDR2 SNEGSKA come from the germline V gene (reference sequence). This CDR3 is CSPRGQQTDTQYF. In DNA, the CDR3 is TGCAGTCCGAGGGGACAACAAACAGATACGCAGTATTTT.

The chain links TRBV25-1 to TRBJ2-1; 10 bases line up with TRBD2. CDR1 MGHDK and CDR2 SYGVNS come from the germline V gene. The junction had 8 bases not matched to a gene; V was cut back by 2 bases and J by 7 bases. The CDR3 consists of 16 residues. The CDR3 nucleotides are TGTGCCAGCAGTGAAAAGAGGGCTAGCGGGAGAAATGAGCAGTTCTTC. This gives the protein CASSEKRASGRNEQFF.